This T cell receptor (beta chain) was captured in a study of cytomegalovirus exposure and HLA in healthy donors. Study context: The study placed less than 90% of its 350 to 450 genotyped donors in the Caucasian-associated ancestry cluster.

Study-wide results and limits: Later analysis identified a missense DCLRE1C variant that was linked to TCR beta V- and J-gene trimming.

As for this clone: Its target is unknown. At one end the junction does not follow the germline gene, possibly because of a read error.

The PCR ran on 60 Vbeta and 13 Jbeta primers. Assay used: immunoSEQ multiplex PCR; TCRdb lists only in-frame clones, some missing. The repertoire holds roughly 130,000 clones, with roughly two thirds as singletons. The CDR3 extends over 14 amino acids. Looked up from germline, CDR1 is SEHNR and CDR2 is FQNEAQ (reference sequence). The receptor was derived from a male donor in good health and CMV-seronegative. Material: PBMCs. J is TRBJ2-5 and V is TRBV7-9; TRBD1 matches at 10 bases. The DNA end is a closer match to TRBJ2-7, so the J assignment may be wrong. CDR3 coding DNA: TGTTCCAGCCTCGGGACAGGGGACCCCTACGAGCAGTACTTC. Amino acid sequence: CSSLGTGDPYEQYF.